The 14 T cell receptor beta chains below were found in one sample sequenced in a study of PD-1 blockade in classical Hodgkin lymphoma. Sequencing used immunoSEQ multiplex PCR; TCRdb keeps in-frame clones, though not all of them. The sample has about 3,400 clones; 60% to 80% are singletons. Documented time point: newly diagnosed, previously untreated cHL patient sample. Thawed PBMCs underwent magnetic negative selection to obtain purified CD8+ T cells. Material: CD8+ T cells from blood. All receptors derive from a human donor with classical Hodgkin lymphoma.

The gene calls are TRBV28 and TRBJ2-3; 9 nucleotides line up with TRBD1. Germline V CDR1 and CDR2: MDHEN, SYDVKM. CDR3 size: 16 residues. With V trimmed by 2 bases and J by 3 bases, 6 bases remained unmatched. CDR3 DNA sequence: TGTGCCAGCAGTTTAGCCGGGACAGGGTTTACAGATACGCAGTATTTT. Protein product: CASSLAGTGFTDTQYF. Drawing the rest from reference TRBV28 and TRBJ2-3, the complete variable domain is DVKVTQSSRYLVKRTGEKVFLECVQDMDHENMFWYRQDPGLGLRLIYFSYDVKMKEKGDIPEGYSVSREKKERFSLILESASTNQTSMYLCASSLAGTGFTDTQYFGPGTRLTVL.

CDR3 protein: CASSAMTGGNQPQHF. The CDR3 bases are TGTGCCAGCAGTGCTATGACAGGCGGCAATCAGCCCCAGCATTTT. The V and J genes are TRBV6-1 and TRBJ1-5, with D perhaps matching TRBD1 (6 bases). Germline V gene lookup returns CDR1 MNHNS and CDR2 SASEGT. The CDR3 is 15 amino acids. The V and J ends lost 4 bases and 2 bases respectively, with 12 bases between them.

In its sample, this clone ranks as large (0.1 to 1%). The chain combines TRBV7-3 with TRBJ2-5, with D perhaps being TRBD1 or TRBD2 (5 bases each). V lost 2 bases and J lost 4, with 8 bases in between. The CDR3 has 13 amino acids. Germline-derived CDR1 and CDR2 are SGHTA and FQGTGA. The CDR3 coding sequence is TGTGCCAGCAGCTTAGGGGACGGAGAGACCCAGTACTTC. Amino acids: CASSLGDGETQYF.

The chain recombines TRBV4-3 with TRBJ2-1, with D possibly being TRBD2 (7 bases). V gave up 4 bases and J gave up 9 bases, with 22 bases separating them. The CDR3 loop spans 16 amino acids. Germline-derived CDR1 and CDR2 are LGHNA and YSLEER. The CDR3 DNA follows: TGCGCCAGCAGCCCCCTAGGGGGGGAGGCCGACTTTGAGCAGTTCTTC. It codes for CASSPLGGEADFEQFF.

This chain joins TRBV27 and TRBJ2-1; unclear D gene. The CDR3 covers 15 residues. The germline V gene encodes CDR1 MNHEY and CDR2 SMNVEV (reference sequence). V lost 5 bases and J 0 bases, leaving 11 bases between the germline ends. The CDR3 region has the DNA TGTGCCAGCAGTATAGGGTACCCCTCCTACAATGAGCAGTTCTTC. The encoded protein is CASSIGYPSYNEQFF.

The CDR3 sequence: CASSQTSGTYEQYF. The CDR3 DNA sequence: TGTGCCAGCAGCCAGACTAGCGGCACCTACGAGCAGTACTTC. The chain has TRBV7-9 and TRBJ2-7; TRBD2 agrees at 9 bases. Trimming took 5 bases from V and 2 from J; bases not matched to a gene: 4. Germline CDR1 reads SEHNR; CDR2 reads FQNEAQ (reference sequence). The CDR3 runs 14 residues. The full variable domain, its missing parts supplied by reference TRBV7-9 and TRBJ2-7, is DTGVSQNPRHKITKRGQNVTFRCDPISEHNRLYWYRQTLGQGPEFLTYFQNEAQLEKSRLLSDRFSAERPKGSFSTLEIQRTEQGDSAMYLCASSQTSGTYEQYFGPGTRLTVT.

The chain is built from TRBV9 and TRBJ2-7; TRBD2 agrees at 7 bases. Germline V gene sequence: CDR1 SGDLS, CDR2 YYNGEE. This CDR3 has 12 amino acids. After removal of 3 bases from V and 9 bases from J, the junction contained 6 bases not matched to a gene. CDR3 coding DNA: TGTGCCAGCAGCGAGCCCGGGGGGAGGCAGTACTTC. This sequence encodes CASSEPGGRQYF. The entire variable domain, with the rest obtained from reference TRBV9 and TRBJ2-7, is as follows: DSGVTQTPKHLITATGQRVTLRCSPRSGDLSVYWYQQSLDQGLQFLIQYYNGEERAKGNILERFSAQQFPDLHSELNLSSLELGDSALYFCASSEPGGRQYFGPGTRLTVT.

The CDR3 sequence is CASSSVGTVNSPLHF. The DNA for the CDR3 is TGTGCCAGCAGCTCCGTCGGGACAGTTAATTCACCCCTCCACTTT. This chain connects TRBV7-9 to TRBJ1-6; TRBD1 matches at 7 bases. The CDR3 totals 15 residues. Per germline, CDR1 SEHNR and CDR2 FQNEAQ (reference sequence). V shed 4 bases and J 6 bases; nucleotides not matched to a gene: 6.

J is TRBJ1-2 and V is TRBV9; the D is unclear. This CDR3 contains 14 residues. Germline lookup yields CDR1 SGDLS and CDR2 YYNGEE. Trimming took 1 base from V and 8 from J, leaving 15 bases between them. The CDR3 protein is CASSVTDGRGGYTF. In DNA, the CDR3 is TGTGCCAGCAGCGTAACCGACGGTAGAGGAGGCTACACCTTC.

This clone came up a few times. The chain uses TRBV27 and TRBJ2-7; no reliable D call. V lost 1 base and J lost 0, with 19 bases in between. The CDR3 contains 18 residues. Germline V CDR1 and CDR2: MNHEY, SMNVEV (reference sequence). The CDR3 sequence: CASSLFRPGRFASYEQYF. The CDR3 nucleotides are TGTGCCAGCAGTTTATTTCGACCGGGCAGGTTTGCCTCCTACGAGCAGTACTTC.

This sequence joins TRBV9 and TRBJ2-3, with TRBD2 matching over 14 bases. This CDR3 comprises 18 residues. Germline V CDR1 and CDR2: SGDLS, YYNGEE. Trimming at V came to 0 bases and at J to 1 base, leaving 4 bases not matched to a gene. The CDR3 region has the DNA TGTGCCAGCAGCGTAGCTGGGACTAGCGGGAGTGGCACAGATACGCAGTATTTT. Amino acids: CASSVAGTSGSGTDTQYF.

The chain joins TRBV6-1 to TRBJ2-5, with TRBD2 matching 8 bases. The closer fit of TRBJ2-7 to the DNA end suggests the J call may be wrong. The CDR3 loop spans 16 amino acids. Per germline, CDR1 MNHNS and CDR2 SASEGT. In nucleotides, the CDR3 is TGTGCCAGCAGTGATACACTAGCGGATAGCTCCTACGAGCAGTACTTC. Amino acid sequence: CASSDTLADSSYEQYF.

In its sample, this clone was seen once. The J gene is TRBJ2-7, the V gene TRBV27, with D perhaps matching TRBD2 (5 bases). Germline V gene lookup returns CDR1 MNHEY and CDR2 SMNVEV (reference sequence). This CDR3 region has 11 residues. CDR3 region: CGAGNSYEQYF. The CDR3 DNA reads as TGTGGGGCGGGCAACTCCTACGAGCAGTACTTC.

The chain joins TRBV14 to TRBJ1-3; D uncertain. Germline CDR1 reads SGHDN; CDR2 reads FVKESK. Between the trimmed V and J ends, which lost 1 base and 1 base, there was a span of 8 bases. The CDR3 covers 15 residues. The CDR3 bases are TGTGCCAGCAGCCAAGCGACGGGTTCTGGAAACACCATATATTTT. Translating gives CASSQATGSGNTIYF.